The sequence of this T cell receptor beta chain was determined in a study of blood T cell repertoires in COVID-19. In assigning cohorts, the study relied on participant-reported clinical history. Germline-derived CDR1 and CDR2 are LNHDA and SQIVND (reference sequence). The V gene lost 5 bases and the J gene lost 0 bases, with 11 bases spanning the gap. The CDR3 covers 15 residues. Repertoires were generated with immunoSEQ multiplex PCR, while TCRdb's copy carries only in-frame clones and drops some. Of about 330,000 clones listed, under 95% are singletons. The V and J genes are TRBV19 and TRBJ2-1, with D perhaps TRBD2 (5 bases). The receptor comes from a woman aged 25 to 45 who had recovered from COVID-19. The sequencing sample was made of PBMCs or T cells enriched from blood (not recorded which). The CDR3 DNA follows: TGTGCCAGTAGTGGTAGCGAGAGCTCCTACAATGAGCAGTTCTTC. Its protein is CASSGSESSYNEQFF.